These T cell receptor beta chains were read from a single sample in a study of response to subunit inactivated influenza vaccine. One entry per CDR3 protein, called by TCRdb with MiXCR from the RT-PCR reads. The table includes roughly 630,000 distinct CDR3 sequences, about 15% detected once. The sample here was PBMCs from blood, taken around 15 days before vaccination. The receptors stem from a man in his fifties who received an inactivated influenza vaccine. Each CDR3 is given without its conserved first and last residue. The D gene is left open where the match is weak. Some rows mark clone size as missing; the rest say once, few, many or name a class of expanded clone.

abundance	j_gene	d_gene	v_gene	CDR3aa
few	TRBJ1-6	.	TRBV7-2	ASSFGTDYNSPLH
.	TRBJ1-2	.	TRBV20-1	SATTRLDYGYT
many	TRBJ2-1	.	TRBV12-3/TRBV12-4	ASSSRTVDEQF
.	TRBJ2-1	.	TRBV29-1	SLRGMDYNEQF
many	TRBJ1-6	.	TRBV4-1	ASSRDSYNSPLH
few	TRBJ2-7	.	TRBV7-9	ASSGGTDTFYEQY
.	TRBJ2-1	TRBD2	TRBV5-1	ASTSAVRGGRNEQF
many	TRBJ2-7	.	TRBV20-1	SARGSSYEQY
few	TRBJ1-5	.	TRBV20-1	SARDRKQINQPQH
few	TRBJ2-7	.	TRBV12-3/TRBV12-4	ASSPGGQGFYEQY
many	TRBJ1-3	.	TRBV6-1	ASSEGGNTIY
many	TRBJ1-5	.	TRBV6-1	ASRQPSDYQPQH
.	TRBJ2-2	.	TRBV28	AIGPGGLELF
many	TRBJ1-2	.	TRBV7-8	ASSLGRVNYGYT
.	TRBJ2-1	TRBD2	TRBV7-2	ASSNSGATYNEQF
few	TRBJ2-3	.	TRBV6-1	ASRRDASTDTQY
.	TRBJ2-2	.	TRBV15	ATSRAGHSAGELF
many	TRBJ1-1	TRBD1	TRBV2	ASSSTGLKPEAF
few	TRBJ2-2	TRBD1	TRBV20-1	SARRQGLPGELF
many	TRBJ1-1	.	TRBV7-9	ASSLRSTEAF
few	TRBJ2-7	.	TRBV29-1	SVEEVHEQY
.	TRBJ2-5	TRBD1	TRBV4-2	ASSLQGAIGETQY
few	TRBJ2-1	TRBD2	TRBV11-2	ASSPRLAGVSHEQF
few	TRBJ2-5	.	TRBV28	ASSTGTSTQY
.	TRBJ2-5	TRBD2	TRBV7-2	ASHQVAGLQETQY
many	TRBJ1-5	TRBD1	TRBV10-3	ASGTANQPQH
.	TRBJ1-5	.	TRBV2	ASAGGDQPQH
.	TRBJ2-6	TRBD1	TRBV14	ASSLQLQGIPLSGANVLT
many	TRBJ1-1	.	TRBV7-6	ASSERGNTEAF
many	TRBJ2-7	TRBD1	TRBV28	ASSSNRGPYEQY